This T cell receptor beta chain is from a study of radiotherapy plus CTLA-4 blockade in lung cancer. Turning to the study itself: Among patients, around 18% showed objective responses, and approximately 30% had disease control.

Ipilimumab-mediated CTLA-4 blockade plus focal radiation was given to patients having chemo-refractory metastatic non-small-cell lung cancer. This CDR3 has 15 residues. The germline CDR1 and CDR2 sequences are SGDLS and YYNGEE. V gave up 0 bases and J gave up 8 bases; unmatched junction bases: 8. Sequenced by immunoSEQ multiplex PCR; TCRdb stores in-frame clones only, minus some. The top ten clones hold under 8% of a sample with 130,000 or so clones, 85% to 90% of them seen once. To note about this clone: Its antigen is not known.

Findings and caveats of the study: Strongest reported response predictors: early blood clone changes and post-radiation interferon-beta. Tumor-origin TCR clones grew in blood after radiotherapy plus ipilimumab.

The origin of this receptor is a human donor with non-small cell lung cancer that progressed on radiotherapy plus ipilimumab. This chain links TRBV9 with TRBJ2-1; 7 bases are a match to TRBD1. The material sequenced was peripheral blood, taken from a patient treated with radiotherapy plus ipilimumab. The DNA of the CDR3 is TGTGCCAGCAGCGTAGGGGGACAGCCCGATCATGAGCAGTTCTTC. Translation gives CASSVGGQPDHEQFF.